Following are 32 T cell receptor beta chains from one sample sequenced in a study of CD8+CD57+ T cells in acquired aplastic anemia. Genomic DNA provided the template from which TCR beta VDJ and CDR3 profiles were obtained. TCRdb used MiXCR to reprocess the reads, holding one entry per CDR3 protein. The sample has hundreds of thousands of distinct CDR3 sequences; 65% to 75% are singletons. The specimen sequenced was sorted CD4+, CD8+, or CD8+CD57+ T cells (not recorded which) from PBMCs. The receptor set was obtained from a human donor in good health, serving as a control.

For this clonotype: At one end, the junction sequence differs from germline, possibly due to a read error. The chain is built from TRBV10-1 and TRBJ2-7; 8 bases are a match to TRBD2. This CDR3 has 18 amino acids. CDR1 is WNHNN, CDR2 SYGVQD, per germline (reference sequence). CDR3 in amino acids: CASRAPFRYSGVQHEQYF. As DNA, the CDR3 is TGTGCCAGCAGGGCCCCGTTTAGATATAGCGGGGTACAACACGAGCAGTACTTC.

The V and J genes are TRBV12-5 and TRBJ2-6, with unresolved D. The CDR3 totals 17 residues. Germline values: CDR1 LGHNT, CDR2 FRNRAP. The V end was cut by 3 bases, the J end by 2 bases, with 14 bases between. CDR3 sequence (DNA): TGTGCTAGTGGTTTTACCTCCCAAGGCGCTGGGGCCAACGTCCTGACTTTC. This gives the protein CASGFTSQGAGANVLTF. Filled out from reference TRBV12-5 and TRBJ2-6, the complete variable domain reads DARVTQTPRHKVTEMGQEVTMRCQPILGHNTVFWYRQTMMQGLELLAYFRNRAPLDDSGMPKDRFSAEMPDATLATLKIQPSEPRDSAVYFCASGFTSQGAGANVLTFGAGSRLTVL.

The chain carries TRBV20-1 and TRBJ2-7; tentatively, D is TRBD2 (6 bases). This CDR3 comprises 15 residues. Germline V lookup: CDR1 DFQATT, CDR2 SNEGSKA (reference sequence). V lost 1 base and J 4 bases, leaving 17 bases between the germline ends. Here the CDR3 DNA reads TGCAGTGCTAGAGGCCCACAGGTCGGGGGATACGAGCAGTACTTC. Amino acid sequence: CSARGPQVGGYEQYF.

This clonotype has only one observation. The rearrangement uses TRBV7-6 and TRBJ1-2; a weak D match, TRBD1 (6 bases). Looked up from germline, CDR1 is SGHVS and CDR2 is FNYEAQ. The ends were cut back, 3 bases at V and 10 bases at J, with 21 bases in the middle. The CDR3 contains 15 residues. The CDR3: CASSLWAGDSHVYTF. CDR3 DNA sequence: TGTGCCAGCAGCTTGTGGGCAGGGGACTCCCATGTCTACACCTTC. Supplemented by reference TRBV7-6 and TRBJ1-2, the full variable domain reads GAGVSQSPRYKVTKRGQDVALRCDPISGHVSLYWYRQALGQGPEFLTYFNYEAQQDKSGLPNDRFSAERPEGSISTLTIQRTEQRDSAMYRCASSLWAGDSHVYTFGSGTRLTVV.

This clonotype was observed many times. V and J are TRBV6-5 and TRBJ1-4; TRBD1 might be the D (6 bases). The CDR3 runs 16 residues. Germline V CDR1 and CDR2: MNHEY, SVGAGI. The V end was cut by 2 bases, the J end by 3 bases, with 13 bases between. The CDR3 coding sequence is TGTGCCAGCAGTTACCAGGGGCCGGCGGCTAATGAAAAACTGTTTTTT. Translation gives CASSYQGPAANEKLFF.

The CDR3 sequence is CSIGHEGYTF. Written as DNA, the CDR3 is TGCAGTATAGGCCACGAGGGCTACACCTTC. V and J are TRBV20-1 and TRBJ1-2, with unresolved D. V was cut by 8 bases and J by 8 bases, with 12 bases left in between. Germline lookup yields CDR1 DFQATT and CDR2 SNEGSKA (reference sequence). The CDR3 consists of 10 residues.

This clonotype showed up just once. One end of the junction is discordant with germline, which a read error may explain. This chain joins TRBV11-2 and TRBJ1-3; weak D call: TRBD1 (6 bases). CDR1 SGHAT and CDR2 FQNNGV come from the germline V gene. This CDR3 contains 13 residues. The CDR3 bases are TGTGCCGGCAGCAAGGACAGTGTAAACACCATATATTTT. This translates into CAGSKDSVNTIYF. The whole variable domain, filled in from reference TRBV11-2 and TRBJ1-3, reads EAGVAQSPRYKIIEKRQSVAFWCNPISGHATLYWYQQILGQGPKLLIQFQNNGVVDDSQLPKDRFSAERLKGVDSTLKIQPAKLEDSAVYLCAGSKDSVNTIYFGEGSWLTVV.

Concerning this clonotype itself: A junction boundary mismatches the germline segment, possibly from a read error. The chain carries TRBV7-2 and TRBJ1-2, with a tentative D call TRBD1 (6 bases). The CDR3 loop spans 12 amino acids. The germline gives CDR1 SGHTA, CDR2 FQGNSA. The CDR3 reads CASSQERRTVQF. CDR3 sequence (DNA): TGTGCCAGCAGCCAAGAGCGTCGGACAGTACAATTC.

The chain has TRBV20-1 and TRBJ2-3, with 12 bases aligning to TRBD1. CDR1 is DFQATT, CDR2 SNEGSKA, per germline (reference sequence). The CDR3 runs 17 residues. Trimming removed 2 bases from V and 1 base from J; junction bases left unmatched: 7. In DNA form, the CDR3 reads TGCAGTGCTAGAACCCCGGGACAGGGGGCCGGCACAGATACGCAGTATTTT. Amino acids: CSARTPGQGAGTDTQYF.

The rearrangement uses TRBV10-3 and TRBJ2-1, with 7 bases aligning to TRBD2. The CDR3 totals 13 residues. With V trimmed by 11 bases and J by 6 bases, 10 bases remained unmatched. Germline lookup yields CDR1 ENHRY and CDR2 SYGVKD. CDR3 in DNA: TGTGCCCACCGAGGGACGGGGGGCAATGAGCAGTTCTTC. Protein sequence: CAHRGTGGNEQFF.

As for this clonotype: One end of the junction is discordant with germline, which a read error may explain. The CDR3 region is CASSSAGTAGPQHF. The CDR3 nucleotides read TGTGCCAGCAGCTCCGCGGGGACAGCGGGGCCCCAGCATTTT. The gene calls are TRBV5-1 and TRBJ1-5; 7 bases agree with TRBD1. This CDR3 region has 14 residues. Germline V lookup: CDR1 SGHRS, CDR2 YFSETQ. Supplemented by reference TRBV5-1 and TRBJ1-5, the full variable domain reads KAGVTQTPRYLIKTRGQQVTLSCSPISGHRSVSWYQQTPGQGLQFLFEYFSETQRNKGNFPGRFSGRQFSNSRSEMNVSTLELGDSALYLCASSSAGTAGPQHFGDGTRLSIL.

The sample holds a few counts of this clonotype. This rearrangement joins TRBV10-3 to TRBJ2-7; 8 bases match TRBD1. This CDR3 is built from 14 residues. V lost 7 bases to trimming and J lost 5 bases; unmatched junction nucleotides: 10. Germline loops: CDR1 ENHRY, CDR2 SYGVKD. As DNA, the CDR3 is TGTGCCATCAACCCGGGACAGGACATAGACGAGCAGTACTTC. Protein: CAINPGQDIDEQYF.

Notes on this clonotype: This may arise from a read error, as a much more abundant clone is one base away. J is TRBJ1-2 and V is TRBV7-4; D is undetermined. Germline lookup yields CDR1 SGHVT and CDR2 SQSDAQ. The CDR3 contains 12 residues. The ends were cut back, 6 bases at V and 8 bases at J, with 13 bases in the middle. CDR3 DNA: TGTGCCAGCAGTTGCCCTGGAGGAGGCTACACCTTC. This gives the protein CASSCPGGGYTF.

Notes on this clonotype: Germline and junction disagree at one end, which may indicate a read error. This chain joins TRBV7-3 and TRBJ2-7; D is perhaps TRBD2 (7 bases). Germline V CDR1 and CDR2: SGHTA, FQGTGA. The CDR3 runs 13 residues. DNA of the CDR3: TGTGCCAGCAGCTTAGTGGGGGGCGCGGGGGAGTTCTTT. Protein product: CASSLVGGAGEFF.

Many counts were recorded for this clonotype. The genes are TRBV5-1 and TRBJ1-2, with D possibly matching TRBD1 (5 bases). This CDR3 contains 13 residues. CDR1 is SGHRS and CDR2 is YFSETQ in the germline V gene. V was shortened by 0 bases and J by 6 bases, with 9 bases between the two germline ends. In DNA form, the CDR3 reads TGCGCCAGCAGCTTGGGCCCGGGGGATGGCTACACCTTC. This encodes CASSLGPGDGYTF.

This sequence joins TRBV7-8 and TRBJ1-4, with D possibly being TRBD2 (6 bases). TRBJ2-7 matches the DNA end more closely, so the J call is doubtful. This CDR3 has 13 residues. Germline values: CDR1 SGHVS, CDR2 FQNEAQ. The CDR3 loop reads CASRGTGDYEQYF. The CDR3 bases are TGTGCCAGCAGAGGAACGGGAGACTACGAGCAGTACTTC.

This clonotype was recorded many times. The CDR3 spells CASSYSGGRPNEKLFF. DNA of the CDR3: TGTGCCAGCAGTTACTCTGGGGGGAGGCCTAATGAAAAACTGTTTTTT. V usage is TRBV6-6 and J usage is TRBJ1-4, with D perhaps matching TRBD1 (5 bases). Germline CDR1 is MNHNY and CDR2 is SVGAGI (reference sequence). V was shortened by 0 bases and J by 3 bases, with 11 bases between the two germline ends. The CDR3 runs 16 residues.

This clonotype was counted ten times or more. This rearrangement joins TRBV24-1 to TRBJ2-7, with D tentatively TRBD2 (5 bases). Trimming removed 3 bases from V and 0 bases from J, with 11 bases in between. Germline V gives CDR1 KGHDR, CDR2 SFDVKD. There are 15 residues in the CDR3. This CDR3 is CATSDPGNGSYEQYF. As DNA, the CDR3 is TGTGCCACCAGTGATCCGGGGAACGGCTCCTACGAGCAGTACTTC.

The J gene is TRBJ1-5, the V gene TRBV12-3 or TRBV12-4, with D unclear. The CDR3 has 16 residues. With 0 bases removed from V and 0 bases from J, the gap between germline ends came to 9 bases. This CDR3 reads CASSLAETHSNQPQHF. The CDR3 nucleotides are TGTGCCAGCAGTTTAGCTGAAACTCATAGCAATCAGCCCCAGCATTTT.

Worth noting for this clonotype: One junction end does not reproduce the germline sequence, and a read error may be involved. The rearrangement joins TRBV2 to TRBJ2-7; D unresolved. The last part of the DNA fits TRBJ2-1 better; the J call may be wrong. The CDR3 loop spans 12 amino acids. Germline V CDR1 and CDR2: SNHLY, FYNNEI. The DNA for the CDR3 is TGTGCCAGCAGGGAAGGCGTCGATGAGCAGTTCTTC. Its translation is CASREGVDEQFF.

This clonotype was recorded many times. The chain carries TRBV20-1 and TRBJ2-5; weak D call: TRBD1 (6 bases). This CDR3 spans 13 amino acids. Trimming left V 2 bases short and J 1 base short, with 8 bases between. The germline V gene encodes CDR1 DFQATT and CDR2 SNEGSKA (reference sequence). CDR3: CSARLGGQETQYF. Written as DNA, the CDR3 is TGCAGTGCTAGATTAGGGGGCCAAGAGACCCAGTACTTC.

As to this clonotype: Sequence at one end of the junction differs from germline and may be a read error. This chain connects TRBV13 to TRBJ2-7; either TRBD1 or TRBD2 may supply D (6 bases each). The CDR3 covers 11 residues. The germline CDR1 and CDR2 sequences are PRHDT and FYEKMQ (reference sequence). CDR3: CASSGADEQYF. CDR3 DNA: TGCGCCAGCTCGGGGGCAGATGAGCAGTACTTC.

The J gene is TRBJ2-1, the V gene TRBV19; maybe TRBD2 (5 bases). Germline lookup yields CDR1 LNHDA and CDR2 SQIVND (reference sequence). The V gene lost 2 bases and the J gene lost 6 bases, with 17 bases spanning the gap. The CDR3 length is 16 residues. CDR3 in amino acids: CASSIPSHGCSNEQFF. CDR3 bases: TGTGCCAGTAGTATACCTAGCCACGGCTGCTCCAATGAGCAGTTCTTC.

The chain recombines TRBV4-3 with TRBJ1-2; D might be TRBD1 (5 bases). Trimming stripped 2 bases from V and 8 bases from J, with 9 bases between. This CDR3 spans 12 amino acids. The germline gives CDR1 LGHNA, CDR2 YSLEER. CDR3 amino acids: CASSQSREGYTF. In DNA, the CDR3 is TGCGCCAGCAGCCAATCCAGGGAGGGCTACACCTTC.

In DNA form, the CDR3 reads TGCAGTGCTAGAGATATGATCGGGGATGAGCAGTACTTC. This gives the protein CSARDMIGDEQYF. The chain carries TRBV20-1 and TRBJ2-7; the D gene is possibly TRBD2 (5 bases). This CDR3 is built from 13 residues. Germline V gene lookup returns CDR1 DFQATT and CDR2 SNEGSKA (reference sequence). V was clipped by 0 bases and J by 7 bases, with 13 bases between them.

The chain couples TRBV5-1 to TRBJ2-5; D is tentatively TRBD1 or TRBD2 (5 bases each). V shed 2 bases and J shed 0 bases, with 17 bases lying between them. CDR3 length: 17 amino acids. Looked up from germline, CDR1 is SGHRS and CDR2 is YFSETQ. In DNA form, the CDR3 reads TGCGCCAGCAGCTTCCAACCGGGACGGATGTACCAAGAGACCCAGTACTTC. Protein product: CASSFQPGRMYQETQYF.

The chain links TRBV11-3 to TRBJ2-7; D may be TRBD1 (5 bases). The CDR3 sequence is 13 residues long. Germline CDR1 SGHNT, CDR2 YENEEA. Trimming took off 6 bases at V and 2 bases at J, with 11 bases between the two ends. This chain's CDR3 is CASSRQLTYEQYF. CDR3 nucleotides: TGTGCCAGCAGTCGACAGCTTACCTACGAGCAGTACTTC.

Worth noting for this clonotype: A read error may produce the germline difference seen at one junction end. This sequence joins TRBV2 and TRBJ1-4; D is undetermined. The CDR3 sequence is 12 residues long. CDR1 is SNHLY, CDR2 FYNNEI, per germline. The CDR3 reads CANSVAWQKLFF. The CDR3 DNA sequence: TGTGCCAACAGTGTAGCGTGGCAAAAACTGTTTTTC.

The chain joins TRBV20-1 to TRBJ1-1; tentative D call: TRBD1 (6 bases). CDR3 size: 12 residues. Trimming pared 5 bases from V and 12 bases from J, leaving 19 bases between. The germline CDR1 and CDR2 sequences are DFQATT and SNEGSKA (reference sequence). The CDR3 coding sequence is TGCAGTGCTCGGGGGGGCTGGGACCTGTCTTTCTTT. Translating it yields CSARGGWDLSFF.

The CDR3 region is CASSQDRVWYGYTF. DNA of the CDR3: TGTGCCAGTAGTCAGGACAGGGTGTGGTATGGCTACACCTTC. The genes are TRBV19 and TRBJ1-2, with 8 bases that match TRBD1. In germline, CDR1 is LNHDA, CDR2 SQIVND (reference sequence). J gave up 5 bases and V 5 bases, and 7 bases lay outside the gene matches. CDR3 length equals 14 residues. Looking up the rest from reference TRBV19 and TRBJ1-2 gives the full variable domain: DGGITQSPKYLFRKEGQNVTLSCEQNLNHDAMYWYRQDPGQGLRLIYYSQIVNDFQKGDIAEGYSVSREKKESFPLTVTSAQKNPTAFYLCASSQDRVWYGYTFGSGTRLTVV.

This clonotype appeared a single time. At one of its ends the junction is not consistent with the germline gene, which may arise from a read error. This chain joins TRBV9 and TRBJ1-6; D is possibly TRBD1 (6 bases). CDR1 is SGDLS, CDR2 YYNGEE, per germline. The CDR3 has 13 residues. CDR3 residues: CASSVVGQSHEQF. CDR3 in DNA: TGTGCCAGCAGCGTAGTAGGACAGTCCCATGAGCAGTTT. The full variable domain, in which reference TRBV9 and TRBJ1-6 provide the parts outside the CDR3, is DSGVTQTPKHLITATGQRVTLRCSPRSGDLSVYWYQQSLDQGLQFLIQYYNGEERAKGNILERFSAQQFPDLHSELNLSSLELGDSALYFCASSVVGQSHEQFGNGTRLTVT.

This clonotype occurred many times. The genes are TRBV6-5 and TRBJ1-6; D unclear. Trimming removed 7 bases from V and 10 bases from J, with 17 bases in between. This CDR3 is 14 amino acids long. Germline lookup yields CDR1 MNHEY and CDR2 SVGAGI. CDR3 in DNA: TGTGCCAGCACTCGGACCCCCGTGGGCTCACCCCTCCACTTT. Residues: CASTRTPVGSPLHF.